This is a list of T cell receptor beta chains from one sample in a study of CD8 T cells in Susac syndrome. TCRdb itself ran the immunoSEQ multiplex PCR reads through MiXCR, one entry per CDR3 protein. The data show 130,000 or so distinct CDR3 sequences, approximately 95% seen once. Sequences were obtained from CD4+ T cells from PBMCs. These receptors all stem from a human donor with multiple sclerosis. CDR3s include the opening cysteine and the closing phenylalanine or tryptophan. The order of the fields is J gene, D gene, clone size, V gene, CDR3 DNA, CDR3 protein. D genes are given only for firm matches. The size of a clone is reported for some rows only, either as once, few or many, or as a class for expanded clones.

>TRBJ2-3|NA|once|TRBV20-1
TGCAGTGCCGAACCTCCGGGGAGCATGCCAGATACGCAGTATTTT
CSAEPPGSMPDTQYF
>TRBJ1-5|NA|NA|TRBV12-3/TRBV12-4
TGTGCCAGCAGTTTATGGGGGGGAGGGGGCAATCAGCCCCAGCATTTT
CASSLWGGGGNQPQHF
>TRBJ2-1|TRBD2|NA|TRBV29-1
TGCAGCGCGCGAGCGGGAGTTGGTGAGCAGTTCTTC
CSARAGVGEQFF
>TRBJ1-1|NA|NA|TRBV12-3/TRBV12-4
TGTGCCAGCAGTTGGTTAGCGGGGGCGCGGACTGAAGCTTTCTTT
CASSWLAGARTEAFF
>TRBJ1-4|NA|NA|TRBV9
TGTGCCAGCAGCGTAGGAACGAAGGGAACTAATGAAAAACTGTTTTTT
CASSVGTKGTNEKLFF
>TRBJ1-1|NA|NA|TRBV30
TGTGCCTGGAGGCTACCTGGGACTGAAGCTTTCTTT
CAWRLPGTEAFF
>TRBJ1-2|NA|NA|TRBV4-3
TGCGCCAGCAGCCAAGATCAGCGACGGATTTATGATGGCTACACCTTC
CASSQDQRRIYDGYTF
>TRBJ2-3|NA|NA|TRBV4-1
TGCGCCAGCAGCCAAGAAGGCGGGATTATCGATACGCAGTATTTT
CASSQEGGIIDTQYF
>TRBJ2-6|NA|NA|TRBV25-1
TGTGCCAGTGTTAGCCAGACTGGGGCCAACGTCCTGACTTTC
CASVSQTGANVLTF
>TRBJ1-6|NA|NA|TRBV30
TGTGCCTGGAGTGTACGCGGCAGTCGGACACCCCTCCACTTT
CAWSVRGSRTPLHF
>TRBJ2-6|TRBD1|NA|TRBV7-8
TGTGCCGGAAAATCACAGGGGATCATCTCTGGGGCCAACGTCCTGACTTTC
CAGKSQGIISGANVLTF
>TRBJ1-2|NA|NA|TRBV9
TGTGCCAGCAGCGTAGCTACGGGCAGGAACTATGGCTACACCTTC
CASSVATGRNYGYTF
>TRBJ1-1|NA|NA|TRBV29-1
TGCCTAACAGGGACAAACACTGAAGCTTTCTTT
CLTGTNTEAFF
>TRBJ2-1|TRBD2|NA|TRBV6-2/TRBV6-3
TGTGCCAGCAGTTACTCGAGACGGCTAGCGGGAGCCGATGAGCAGTTCTTC
CASSYSRRLAGADEQFF
>TRBJ2-7|NA|NA|TRBV12-3/TRBV12-4
TGTGCCAGCAAAGAGGGACTCTACGAGCAGTACTTC
CASKEGLYEQYF
>TRBJ2-7|TRBD2|NA|TRBV19
TGTGCCAGTAGCCTCTGGACTAGCGGGTCCGCCTACGAGCAGTACTTC
CASSLWTSGSAYEQYF
>TRBJ1-5|NA|NA|TRBV20-1
TGCAGTGCTAGAGATCCGTATAATCAGCCCCAGCATTTT
CSARDPYNQPQHF
>TRBJ2-7|TRBD1|NA|TRBV18
TGTGCCAGCTCACCTACAGGGGTTTCCTACGAGCAGTACTTC
CASSPTGVSYEQYF
>TRBJ2-5|TRBD2|NA|TRBV3-1
TGTGCCAGCAGCCGGGGGACTAGCGGGAGTGGCGAGACCCAGTACTTC
CASSRGTSGSGETQYF
>TRBJ2-7|NA|NA|TRBV21-1
TGTGCCAGCAGCAAATCGGGGCGTCTCGGGGCATCCTACGAGCAGTACTTC
CASSKSGRLGASYEQYF
>TRBJ2-7|NA|NA|TRBV28
TGTGCCAGCAGTCCCTACCACGAGCAGTACTTC
CASSPYHEQYF
>TRBJ1-5|NA|NA|TRBV19
TGTGCCAGTAGTAACGAACCCCGTCGGCCCCAGCATTTT
CASSNEPRRPQHF
>TRBJ2-1|NA|NA|TRBV9
TGTGCCAGCAGCGTGGAGTTCGACAATGAGCAGTTCTTC
CASSVEFDNEQFF
>TRBJ2-6|NA|few|TRBV12-3/TRBV12-4
TGTGCCAGCAGTTTAGCTTCTGGGGCCAACGTCCTGACTTTC
CASSLASGANVLTF
>TRBJ2-3|NA|NA|TRBV6-6
TGTGCCAGCAGCAAATTAGGCACAGATACGCAGTATTTT
CASSKLGTDTQYF
>TRBJ2-6|NA|once|TRBV2
TGTGCCAGCGCCACAAGCTCTGGGGCCAACGTCCTGACTTTC
CASATSSGANVLTF
>TRBJ2-1|NA|NA|TRBV30
TGTGCCTGGGTTACCAGGGTTCAGAACAATGAGCAGTTCTTC
CAWVTRVQNNEQFF
>TRBJ2-1|TRBD2|NA|TRBV29-1
TGCAGCGTTTCACCCGGCGGGAGCTCCTACAATGAGCAGTTCTTC
CSVSPGGSSYNEQFF
>TRBJ2-5|NA|NA|TRBV29-1
TGCAGCGTTGGTCCCGCCGAGGAGACCCAGTACTTC
CSVGPAEETQYF
>TRBJ2-7|NA|NA|TRBV20-1
TGCAGTACCCCGAAGCGGGTGACTACCTACGAGCAGTACTTC
CSTPKRVTTYEQYF
>TRBJ1-2|NA|NA|TRBV12-3/TRBV12-4
TGTGCCAGCAGTTTATTTGACGGGGGGCAAGGCTACACCTTC
CASSLFDGGQGYTF
>TRBJ1-5|TRBD1|NA|TRBV30
TGTGCCTGGAGTACCGGGACAGGGAACAATCAGCCCCAGCATTTT
CAWSTGTGNNQPQHF
>TRBJ2-7|TRBD1|once|TRBV5-1
TGCGCCAGCAGGGGACAGGACTCCTACGAGCAGTACTTC
CASRGQDSYEQYF
>TRBJ1-2|NA|once|TRBV28
TGTGCCAGCATCACCCAGACAGCTAACTATGGCTACACCTTC
CASITQTANYGYTF